The sequence of this TCR beta chain was determined in a study of cytomegalovirus exposure and HLA in healthy donors. The CDR3 consists of 13 residues. The germline V gene has CDR1 GTSNPN and CDR2 SVGIG (reference sequence). Trimming took 2 bases from V and 5 from J; bases not matched to a gene: 5. PCR employed 60 Vbeta and 13 Jbeta primers. The method was immunoSEQ multiplex PCR; TCRdb's version includes in-frame clones alone and lacks a portion of them. The table lists nearly 110,000 clones, roughly four fifths of them singletons, with roughly 3.7% in the top ten. Regarding this clone: Other nucleotide sequences from this sample produce the same CDR3.

The chain employs TRBV30 and TRBJ1-2; 7 nucleotides match TRBD1. The receptor's source is a man between 60 and 70 years old in good health and CMV-seronegative. The sample consisted of PBMCs. The CDR3 bases are TGTGCCTGGAGTCCGACAGGGCCTTATGGCTACACCTTC. Its protein product is CAWSPTGPYGYTF.